This T cell receptor beta chain was identified in a study of blood T cell repertoires in COVID-19. Study at large: The United States, Italy and Spain supplied acute and convalescent COVID-19 samples. In each case, the material was cDNA or gDNA derived from T cells, B-cell-depleted T cells, or PBMCs.

V lost 2 bases to trimming and J lost 8 bases, with 12 bases between them. Germline loops: CDR1 MNHEY, CDR2 SVGEGT. The CDR3 length is 14 residues. Study processing details: Researchers report that nucleated cell counts were estimated from reference gene primer amplification. The method was immunoSEQ multiplex PCR; TCRdb's version includes in-frame clones alone and lacks a portion of them. V, J and clone size reflect that table, while D and trimming were determined from the DNA. This sample has about 170,000 clones; more than 75% occur once, and the top ten carry about 8%. This clone was seen once. The chain couples TRBV6-2 or TRBV6-3 to TRBJ1-4; D not certain. Source material: peripheral blood. The sequence came from a woman between 65 and 79 years old with acute or convalescent COVID-19. The CDR3 here is CASSYAVFLEKLFF. The DNA for the CDR3 is TGTGCCAGCAGTTACGCGGTCTTTCTGGAAAAACTGTTTTTT.